Below are 12 T cell receptor beta chains sequenced from a single sample in a study of shared clonotypes between healthy human individuals. Produced via immunoSEQ multiplex PCR; TCRdb's table is partial and in-frame only. The repertoire holds about 1 million clones, about 80% seen once, with about 1.5% in the top ten. The sequencing input was memory CD4+ T cells sorted from blood. Subset defined: CD45RA-negative fraction. These receptors all stem from a man between 18 and 35 years old in good health.

There are a few counts of this clone. The chain carries TRBV10-3 and TRBJ2-3, with D possibly matching TRBD2 (5 bases). Germline-derived CDR1 and CDR2 are ENHRY and SYGVKD. The V gene lost 4 bases and the J gene lost 2 bases, with 19 bases spanning the gap. This CDR3 has 17 amino acids. The chain's CDR3 is CAISAGRSGSTTDTQYF. The CDR3 DNA reads as TGTGCCATCAGTGCCGGGCGGAGCGGTAGCACCACAGATACGCAGTATTTT.

The chain has TRBV4-1 and TRBJ1-2; unclear D gene. V lost 1 base, J lost 5 bases, and 11 bases lay in between. The CDR3 is 14 amino acids. The germline CDR1 and CDR2 sequences are MGHRA and YSYEKL. This CDR3 is CASSQVEGVYGYTF. The CDR3 nucleotides read TGCGCCAGCAGCCAAGTTGAGGGAGTTTATGGCTACACCTTC.

The chain links TRBV10-3 to TRBJ2-3; unclear D gene. The germline CDR1 and CDR2 sequences are ENHRY and SYGVKD. Trimming took 0 bases from V and 0 from J, leaving 7 bases between them. The CDR3 consists of 15 residues. CDR3 bases: TGTGCCATCAGTGAGTCGTTGACTAGCACAGATACGCAGTATTTT. It specifies CAISESLTSTDTQYF.

V usage is TRBV2 and J usage is TRBJ2-2, with 13 bases lining up with TRBD2. After removal of 6 bases from V and 0 bases from J, the junction contained 4 bases not matched to a gene. The CDR3 contains 17 residues. The germline V gene has CDR1 SNHLY and CDR2 FYNNEI. CDR3 sequence (DNA): TGTGCCAGCAGGATGACTAGCGGGGGGTCGAACACCGGGGAGCTGTTTTTT. It codes for CASRMTSGGSNTGELFF.

This rearrangement joins TRBV28 to TRBJ1-1; D uncertain. The CDR3 spans 16 residues. Trimming removed 4 bases at V and 0 bases at J, with 15 bases between. Per the germline V gene, CDR1 is MDHEN and CDR2 is SYDVKM. The CDR3 loop reads CASSWALRVMNTEAFF. DNA for the CDR3: TGTGCCAGCAGTTGGGCCCTAAGGGTTATGAACACTGAAGCTTTCTTT.

Here the CDR3 reads CASRGTGKRADTQYF. The CDR3 DNA is TGTGCCAGCAGGGGGACAGGGAAAAGGGCAGATACGCAGTATTTT. This rearrangement joins TRBV6-5 to TRBJ2-3; TRBD1 aligns across 9 bases. Per the germline V gene, CDR1 is MNHEY and CDR2 is SVGAGI. The CDR3 totals 15 residues. The junction had 8 bases not matched to a gene; V was cut back by 6 bases and J by 4 bases.

The CDR3 here is CAISDFRTASGANVLTF. CDR3 bases: TGTGCCATCAGTGACTTCCGGACAGCCTCTGGGGCCAACGTCCTGACTTTC. The chain carries TRBV10-3 and TRBJ2-6, with D possibly matching TRBD1 (6 bases). V was trimmed by 3 bases and J by 0 bases, leaving 12 bases between them. Germline CDR1 ENHRY, CDR2 SYGVKD. The CDR3 sequence is 17 residues long.

The chain links TRBV2 to TRBJ2-5; D tentatively reads TRBD1 or TRBD2 (6 bases each). CDR1 SNHLY and CDR2 FYNNEI come from the germline V gene. Trimming pared 2 bases from V and 5 bases from J, leaving 15 bases between. The CDR3 consists of 15 residues. CDR3 sequence (DNA): TGTGCCAGCAGTGAATTTGGGGGGCTGGGTGAGACCCAGTACTTC. This encodes CASSEFGGLGETQYF.

The CDR3 sequence is CASSVGGVALHEQYF. Here the CDR3 DNA reads TGTGCCAGCAGCGTGGGCGGGGTAGCTCTCCACGAGCAGTACTTC. V and J are TRBV5-6 and TRBJ2-7, with TRBD2 as a possible D gene (6 bases). The V and J ends lost 4 bases and 5 bases respectively, with 19 bases between them. Germline CDR1 is SGHDT and CDR2 is YYEEEE. The CDR3 runs to 15 residues.

Points on this clone: A read error may explain this, as a much larger clone is one base away. The chain links TRBV2 to TRBJ2-3; the match to TRBD2 covers 12 bases. The ends lost 3 bases at V and 4 bases at J; junction bases unmatched: 2. In germline, CDR1 is SNHLY, CDR2 FYNNEI. This CDR3 region has 15 residues. CDR3 amino acids: CASSDWTSGADTQYF. The CDR3 DNA follows: TGTGCCAGCAGTGACTGGACTAGCGGGGCAGATACGCAGTATTTT. Filled out from reference TRBV2 and TRBJ2-3, the complete variable domain reads EPEVTQTPSHQVTQMGQEVILRCVPISNHLYFYWYRQILGQKVEFLVSFYNNEISEKSEIFDDQFSVERPDGSNFTLKIRSTKLEDSAMYFCASSDWTSGADTQYFGPGTRLTVL.

V gene TRBV6-1 combines with J gene TRBJ2-7; 9 positions agree with TRBD1. CDR3 length: 15 amino acids. Germline values: CDR1 MNHNS, CDR2 SASEGT. CDR3 region: CVTRTGELGTDEQYF. The CDR3 DNA reads TGTGTTACCAGGACAGGGGAATTGGGTACGGACGAGCAGTACTTC.

J is TRBJ1-4 and V is TRBV9; D remains unclear. Trimming removed 3 bases from V and 5 bases from J, with 14 bases in between. Germline values: CDR1 SGDLS, CDR2 YYNGEE. The CDR3 is made up of 15 amino acids. The CDR3 DNA sequence: TGTGCCAGCAGCGGGTACAGAGGCAGGAATGAAAAACTGTTTTTT. This codes for CASSGYRGRNEKLFF.